Here is one T cell receptor (beta chain) with its context. Antigen: not known. Profiling relied on immunoSEQ multiplex PCR, and the TCRdb table lists in-frame clones only, not all of them. The sample contains 200,000 or so clones, 85% to 95% of which appear only once. Germline V CDR1 and CDR2: SGHVS, FNYEAQ. V lost 5 bases and J lost 0, with 11 bases in between. The CDR3 loop spans 15 amino acids. This entry comes from a study of T cell responses to AZD1222 COVID-19 vaccine. Study-wide results and limits: Only a handful of individuals given AZD1222 were seropositive at baseline. Females outnumbered males among donors, who were mostly white British; clonal diversity was possibly underestimated. The study found vaccine-associated CD4 TCRs spanning spike, dominant at 160-218 and 743-854.

Sequenced here: peripheral blood, sampled on day 0 of AZD1222 vaccination. The V and J genes are TRBV7-6 and TRBJ2-1, with D maybe TRBD1 (6 bases). The sequence was collected from an adult in good health. The CDR3 spells CASSPQGSSYNEQFF. CDR3 sequence (DNA): TGTGCCAGCAGCCCACAGGGAAGCTCCTACAATGAGCAGTTCTTC. Together with reference TRBV7-6 and TRBJ2-1, the CDR3 gives the full variable domain: GAGVSQSPRYKVTKRGQDVALRCDPISGHVSLYWYRQALGQGPEFLTYFNYEAQQDKSGLPNDRFSAERPEGSISTLTIQRTEQRDSAMYRCASSPQGSSYNEQFFGPGTRLTVL.